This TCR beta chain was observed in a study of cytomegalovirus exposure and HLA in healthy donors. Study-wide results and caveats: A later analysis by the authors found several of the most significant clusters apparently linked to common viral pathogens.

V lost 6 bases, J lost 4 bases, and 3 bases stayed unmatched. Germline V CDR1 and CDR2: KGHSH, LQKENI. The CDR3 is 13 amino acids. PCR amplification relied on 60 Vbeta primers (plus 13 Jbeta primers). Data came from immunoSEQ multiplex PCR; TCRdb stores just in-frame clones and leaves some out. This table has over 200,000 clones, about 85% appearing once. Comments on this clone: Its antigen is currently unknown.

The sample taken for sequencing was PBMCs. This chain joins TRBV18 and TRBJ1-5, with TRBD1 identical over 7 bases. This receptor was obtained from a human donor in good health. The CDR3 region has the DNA TGTGCCAGCTCGAAGGGACAGAATCAGCCCCAGCATTTT. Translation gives CASSKGQNQPQHF.